The 12 T cell receptor beta chains given below trace back to one sample, sequenced in a study of CD8 T cell repertoires and HIV-1 epitope variants. Antigen specificity for these receptors is unknown. Repertoires were generated with immunoSEQ multiplex PCR, while TCRdb's copy carries only in-frame clones and drops some. The repertoire holds approximately 5,000 clones, with over 60% as singletons. The sequenced sample was cultured CD8+ T cells derived from PBMCs. Every receptor here comes from a male donor with HIV.

This rearrangement joins TRBV11-2 to TRBJ1-1; possibly TRBD1 for D (5 bases). The CDR3 runs 11 residues. The germline V gene encodes CDR1 SGHAT and CDR2 FQNNGV. V was trimmed by 2 bases and J by 7 bases, leaving 5 bases between them. As DNA, the CDR3 is TGTGCCAGCAGCTTAACAGGTGAAGCTTTCTTT. The encoded protein is CASSLTGEAFF.

This clone was seen just once. The rearrangement uses TRBV6-6 and TRBJ2-3; 7 positions agree with TRBD2. The V segment lost 5 bases and the J segment 8 bases; nucleotides outside the gene matches: 10. Germline CDR1 and CDR2: MNHNY and SVGAGI (reference sequence). The CDR3 contains 14 residues. Here the CDR3 DNA reads TGTGCCAGCAGTACCCGGGGGGAACTGGGTACGCAGTATTTT. Translation gives CASSTRGELGTQYF.

This chain uses TRBV19 with TRBJ2-2, with 11 bases aligning to TRBD2. Trimming at V came to 3 bases and at J to 6 bases, leaving 0 bases not matched to a gene. Germline V gene sequence: CDR1 LNHDA, CDR2 SQIVND (reference sequence). The CDR3 sequence is 14 residues long. The DNA for the CDR3 is TGTGCCAGTAGTATGACTAGCGGGGCCGGGGAGCTGTTTTTT. It encodes CASSMTSGAGELFF.

This clone was counted between two and nine times. Sequence at one end of the junction differs from germline and may be a read error. This chain links TRBV4-1 with TRBJ1-5; D is unclear. Germline loops: CDR1 MGHRA, CDR2 YSYEKL. The CDR3 totals 15 residues. CDR3 nucleotides: TGCGCCAGCAGCGAAGAATGGGGATTAAATCAGCCCCAGCATTTT. Translation: CASSEEWGLNQPQHF.

The chain recombines TRBV6-7 with TRBJ2-7; D gene uncertain. TRBV6-7 is marked as an open reading frame, function uncertain. V shed 4 bases and J shed 2 bases, with 12 bases lying between them. The CDR3 length is 14 residues. The CDR3 loop reads CASSSDVSAYEQYF. CDR3 nucleotide sequence: TGTGCCAGCAGTTCAGATGTCTCGGCCTACGAGCAGTACTTC.

The chain joins TRBV6-1 to TRBJ1-4, with D possibly TRBD1 on 5 matching bases. CDR1 and CDR2 (germline): MNHNS, SASEGT. The CDR3 consists of 16 residues. V was shortened by 0 bases and J by 5 bases, with 13 bases between the two germline ends. CDR3 DNA sequence: TGTGCCAGCAGTGAAGCGCGTGGGGGTGGGAATGAAAAACTGTTTTTT. It translates to CASSEARGGGNEKLFF.

The chain links TRBV7-2 to TRBJ1-1, with a possible D match to TRBD1 (5 bases). Between the trimmed V and J ends, which lost 4 bases and 4 bases, there was a span of 13 bases. This CDR3 has 14 residues. Germline V gene sequence: CDR1 SGHTA, CDR2 FQGNSA. The CDR3 DNA reads TGTGCCAGCAGCTCCCTGCGGGGGATCACTGAAGCTTTCTTT. Its protein is CASSSLRGITEAFF.

The genes are TRBV5-6 and TRBJ1-1; D unresolved. The CDR3 covers 14 residues. V dropped 0 bases and J dropped 4 bases, with 10 bases sitting between them. Germline assignment: CDR1 SGHDT and CDR2 YYEEEE. The chain's CDR3 is CASSLGNSFTEAFF. The CDR3 coding sequence is TGTGCCAGCAGCTTGGGGAATTCGTTCACTGAAGCTTTCTTT. Complete variable domain (other parts from reference TRBV5-6 and TRBJ1-1): DAGVTQSPTHLIKTRGQQVTLRCSPKSGHDTVSWYQQALGQGPQFIFQYYEEEERQRGNFPDRFSGHQFPNYSSELNVNALLLGDSALYLCASSLGNSFTEAFFGQGTRLTVV.

The sample holds a few counts of this clone. J is TRBJ2-7 and V is TRBV28; weak D call: TRBD2 (5 bases). Trimming took 5 bases from V and 4 from J, leaving 9 bases between them. This CDR3 region has 12 residues. Germline CDR1 MDHEN, CDR2 SYDVKM. CDR3 protein: CASSLSGYEQYF. The CDR3 DNA follows: TGTGCCAGCAGTCTCTCGGGATACGAGCAGTACTTC. The variable domain in full, with the rest retrieved from reference TRBV28 and TRBJ2-7, is DVKVTQSSRYLVKRTGEKVFLECVQDMDHENMFWYRQDPGLGLRLIYFSYDVKMKEKGDIPEGYSVSREKKERFSLILESASTNQTSMYLCASSLSGYEQYFGPGTRLTVT.

This sequence joins TRBV25-1 and TRBJ2-5; 10 bases are a match to TRBD2. V lost 2 bases and J lost 4; bases outside the gene matches: 10. Germline loops: CDR1 MGHDK, CDR2 SYGVNS. The CDR3 is 17 residues long. The CDR3 protein is CASSEPPSGRARETQYF. In nucleotides, the CDR3 is TGTGCCAGCAGTGAACCCCCGAGCGGGAGGGCCAGAGAGACCCAGTACTTC.

The chain couples TRBV9 to TRBJ2-2; unclear D gene. V lost 1 base, J lost 2 bases, and 0 bases lay in between. Germline V gene sequence: CDR1 SGDLS, CDR2 YYNGEE. The CDR3 runs to 12 residues. CDR3 sequence: CASSVNTGELFF. The CDR3 coding sequence is TGTGCCAGCAGCGTAAACACCGGGGAGCTGTTTTTT.

The V call is TRBV27, the J call TRBJ2-6; possible D gene TRBD1, 6 bases. Germline values: CDR1 MNHEY, CDR2 SMNVEV (reference sequence). V gave up 5 bases and J gave up 0 bases, with 14 bases separating them. The CDR3 runs to 17 residues. In DNA form, the CDR3 reads TGTGCCAGCAGTCCACGGGACATCAGCTCTGGGGCCAACGTCCTGACTTTC. This sequence encodes CASSPRDISSGANVLTF.